Listed below are T cell receptor beta chains from one sample, sequenced in a study of spatial heterogeneity in lung cancer. TCRdb reprocessed the 5' RACE reads via MiXCR and lists one record per CDR3 protein. The sample includes 50,000 to 75,000 distinct CDR3 sequences, around 6% of them seen just once. Sample: PBMCs, taken at surgery. The origin of the receptors is a female donor with early-stage non-small cell lung cancer. CDR3s include the opening cysteine and the closing phenylalanine or tryptophan. Each record gives: D gene, J gene, V gene, clone size, CDR3 DNA, CDR3 protein. D genes are given only for firm matches. Expanded clones get a size class; other rows say once, few or many, or leave the size out.

.	TRBJ1-4	TRBV4-2	many	TGTGCCAGCAGCCTCCCCGGGACAACTAATGAAAAACTGTTTTTT	CASSLPGTTNEKLFF
TRBD1	TRBJ2-3	TRBV28	.	TGTGCCACTGTAAATTTCAGGGGGCTTACAGATACGCAGTATTTT	CATVNFRGLTDTQYF
TRBD2	TRBJ2-2	TRBV5-1	many	TGCGCCAGCAGCTTGAGCAGCGGGAGGGCCTCCACCGGGGAGCTGTTTTTT	CASSLSSGRASTGELFF
.	TRBJ1-1	TRBV11-2	.	TGTGCCAGCAGCTTAGAGGGGGGCATCACTGAAGCTTTCTTT	CASSLEGGITEAFF
.	TRBJ2-1	TRBV2	few	TGTGCCAGCAGTGAGGGAACAGTGACGGGGAATGAGCAGTTCTTC	CASSEGTVTGNEQFF
.	TRBJ1-1	TRBV2	many	TGTGCCAGCAGTGGGGATGGAGGGACTGAAGCTTTCTTT	CASSGDGGTEAFF
TRBD2	TRBJ2-4	TRBV6-1	.	TGTGCCAGCAGTGGGCTAGCGGGGGGGCTAGCCAAAAACATTCAGTACTTC	CASSGLAGGLAKNIQYF
.	TRBJ2-1	TRBV5-1	many	TGCGCCAGCAGCTTGGATGGGGGCTCCTACAATGAGCAGTTCTTC	CASSLDGGSYNEQFF
.	TRBJ2-5	TRBV18	many	TGTGCCAGCTCACCACGTGGTCGGGAGACCCAGTACTTC	CASSPRGRETQYF
.	TRBJ2-3	TRBV6-1	many	TGTGCCAGCAAAAAAGCCACAGGACACCCTAGCACAGATACGCAGTATTTT	CASKKATGHPSTDTQYF
.	TRBJ2-1	TRBV29-1	many	TGCAGCGTCGACTTTGGGGGCAATGAGCAGTTCTTC	CSVDFGGNEQFF